These T cell receptor beta chains were read from a single sample in a study of T cell responses to AZD1222 COVID-19 vaccine. Assay: immunoSEQ multiplex PCR; the TCRdb copy retains only in-frame clones and omits some. The profile shows 150,000 or so clones, over 75% of them singletons. Sequences were derived from peripheral blood, sampled on day 0 of AZD1222 vaccination. The receptor set was obtained from an adult in good health. Each CDR3 is given with its conserved first and last residue. D genes are given only for firm matches. Clone size appears in some rows only: once, few, many, or a class for an expanded clone.

d_gene | len | j_gene | abundance | v_gene | CDR3nt | CDR3aa
NA | 12 | TRBJ2-2 | few | TRBV3-1/TRBV3-2 | TGTGCCAGCAGTTGGGGCACCGGGGAGCTGTTTTTT | CASSWGTGELFF
NA | 14 | TRBJ2-1 | NA | TRBV14 | TGTGCCAGCAGCCGGACAAGCTCCTACAATGAGCAGTTCTTC | CASSRTSSYNEQFF
NA | 13 | TRBJ1-4 | once | TRBV18 | TGTGCCAGCTCACCACGGGACACCGAAAAACTGTTTTTT | CASSPRDTEKLFF
NA | 14 | TRBJ1-1 | NA | TRBV5-4 | TGTGCCAGCAGCAAGGGACCCATGAACACTGAAGCTTTCTTT | CASSKGPMNTEAFF
NA | 11 | TRBJ2-7 | NA | TRBV27 | TGTGCCAGCAACGGAGGGGTCGAGCAGTACTTC | CASNGGVEQYF
NA | 15 | TRBJ2-1 | NA | TRBV3-1/TRBV3-2 | TGTGCCAGCAGGGCGATTCGGAGCGGTTACAATGAGCAGTTCTTC | CASRAIRSGYNEQFF
NA | 15 | TRBJ2-1 | NA | TRBV13 | TGTGCCAGCAGCCCACGACAGAGCTCCTACAATGAGCAGTTCTTC | CASSPRQSSYNEQFF
NA | 14 | TRBJ1-1 | NA | TRBV18 | TGTGCCAGCTCACCGGGGTCAGGGAACACTGAAGCTTTCTTT | CASSPGSGNTEAFF
NA | 14 | TRBJ2-7 | few | TRBV9 | TGTGCCAGCAGCGCCGGGGACGGAGCTTACGAGCAGTACTTC | CASSAGDGAYEQYF
NA | 15 | TRBJ2-7 | once | TRBV5-1 | TGCGCCAGCAGCTTGACGGGCGCCAGTCGGTTGGAGCAGTACTTC | CASSLTGASRLEQYF
NA | 11 | TRBJ1-1 | NA | TRBV29-1 | TGCAGCGTTGAAGGAAACACTGAAGCTTTCTTT | CSVEGNTEAFF
TRBD1 | 13 | TRBJ1-1 | NA | TRBV19 | TGTGCCAGTAGTATCCGACAGGGCCTTGAAGCTTTCTTT | CASSIRQGLEAFF
NA | 13 | TRBJ1-2 | once | TRBV21-1 | TGTGCCAGCAGCGAACCAGAAGGGCGAGGCTACACCTTC | CASSEPEGRGYTF
NA | 16 | TRBJ1-2 | NA | TRBV3-1/TRBV3-2 | TGTGCCAGCAGCCAAAAACGGCTCCGGGAAGCTGGAGGCTACACCTTC | CASSQKRLREAGGYTF
NA | 21 | TRBJ1-1 | NA | TRBV27 | TGTGCCAGCCCTTTAGTTATTGTGGATGGGGGTCTTTTTAATCAGGACACTGAAGCTTTCTTT | CASPLVIVDGGLFNQDTEAFF
NA | 12 | TRBJ1-2 | NA | TRBV6-5 | TGTGCCAGCGGGCAGGGAACCTATGGCTACACCTTC | CASGQGTYGYTF
NA | 12 | TRBJ1-1 | NA | TRBV27 | TGTGCCAGCAGGGGTTTGGCCACTGAAGCTTTCTTT | CASRGLATEAFF
NA | 14 | TRBJ1-1 | NA | TRBV19 | TGTGCCTCCACTCCGGGGGGGGTGAACACTGAAGCTTTCTTT | CASTPGGVNTEAFF
NA | 11 | TRBJ2-5 | NA | TRBV12-3/TRBV12-4 | TGTGCCAGCGGGCAGGGGGAGACCCAGTACTTC | CASGQGETQYF
NA | 18 | TRBJ1-2 | NA | TRBV9 | TGTGCCAGCAGCGTAGAGTCGGGGGTCGAGGGTCCTAACTATGGCTACACCTTC | CASSVESGVEGPNYGYTF
NA | 13 | TRBJ1-1 | NA | TRBV12-5 | TGTGCTAGTGGTTTGTCGCCAATCACTGAAGCTTTCTTT | CASGLSPITEAFF
TRBD2 | 16 | TRBJ2-3 | NA | TRBV5-6 | TGTGCCAGCAGCCGAGCGGGAGGGCTGAGCACAGATACGCAGTATTTT | CASSRAGGLSTDTQYF
NA | 14 | TRBJ2-3 | NA | TRBV5-4 | TGTGCCAGCAGCGTGGGCAGGGTATTAGATACGCAGTATTTT | CASSVGRVLDTQYF
NA | 14 | TRBJ1-3 | NA | TRBV19 | TGTGCCAGTACAGTTCAGGGTGCCGGAAACACCATATATTTT | CASTVQGAGNTIYF
TRBD1 | 14 | TRBJ1-6 | NA | TRBV6-6 | TGTGCCAGCAGATCACCAGGGGGGGGATCACCCCTCCACTTT | CASRSPGGGSPLHF
NA | 14 | TRBJ2-3 | NA | TRBV30 | TGTGCCTGGAGCGTAGGAGGGAAGGGGGATACGCAGTATTTT | CAWSVGGKGDTQYF
NA | 15 | TRBJ2-7 | NA | TRBV5-1 | TGCGCCAGCAGCTGGGGGCCGGTAGAGTCCTACGAGCAGTACTTC | CASSWGPVESYEQYF
TRBD1 | 14 | TRBJ2-7 | NA | TRBV6-6 | TGTGCCAGCACCAAAGGGACAGGTCGCAACGAGCAGTACTTC | CASTKGTGRNEQYF
NA | 14 | TRBJ2-7 | NA | TRBV7-9 | TGTGCCAGCAGCTTAATACCCAGTCCCTACGAGCAGTACTTC | CASSLIPSPYEQYF
NA | 12 | TRBJ1-5 | NA | TRBV19 | TGTGCCAGTAGCTTGGTGGGTCAGCCCCAGCATTTT | CASSLVGQPQHF
NA | 16 | TRBJ2-2 | NA | TRBV27 | TGTGCCAGCAGTTTATCGCCATTCCCGACCGACGGGGAGCTGTTTTTT | CASSLSPFPTDGELFF
NA | 16 | TRBJ1-1 | NA | TRBV13 | TGTGCCAGCAGCTCCCTGGCGGGCCACCAGAACACTGAAGCTTTCTTT | CASSSLAGHQNTEAFF
NA | 14 | TRBJ1-1 | NA | TRBV28 | TGTGCCAGCACAATCATCGGGGGCTGGACTGAAGCTTTCTTT | CASTIIGGWTEAFF
TRBD2 | 16 | TRBJ2-2 | NA | TRBV7-6 | TGTGCCAGCAGCTTAGCTAGCGGGTACCCCACCGGGGAGCTGTTTTTT | CASSLASGYPTGELFF
TRBD1 | 13 | TRBJ1-2 | NA | TRBV15 | TGTGCCACCAGCAGAGTTGACAGGGAAGGCTACACCTTC | CATSRVDREGYTF
TRBD2 | 16 | TRBJ2-7 | NA | TRBV12-5 | TGTGCTAGTGGCTTACGGCTGGCGGGAGCCCCCTACGAGCAGTACTTC | CASGLRLAGAPYEQYF
TRBD1 | 15 | TRBJ2-5 | once | TRBV19 | TGTGCCAGTAGTATTACGGGACAGAGTGGAGAGACCCAGTACTTC | CASSITGQSGETQYF
NA | 16 | TRBJ2-7 | NA | TRBV3-1/TRBV3-2 | TGTGCCAGCAGCCAAGCTACATCGAACCCGGCCTACGAGCAGTACTTC | CASSQATSNPAYEQYF
NA | 14 | TRBJ1-1 | NA | TRBV7-2 | TGTGCCAGCAGCTTTTCTACGGTGAACACTGAAGCTTTCTTT | CASSFSTVNTEAFF
NA | 15 | TRBJ1-4 | NA | TRBV5-1 | TGCGCCAGCAGAGGCGAAGGCTTCAGCCGTGAAAAACTGTTTTTT | CASRGEGFSREKLFF
NA | 16 | TRBJ1-5 | NA | TRBV11-2 | TGTGCCAGCAGCTTCGGGCAGCCTTATAGCAATCAGCCCCAGCATTTT | CASSFGQPYSNQPQHF
NA | 17 | TRBJ1-6 | once | TRBV6-1 | TGTGCCAGCAGTGAAGCGCCGTTCCTTGGGGGTGGATCACCCCTCCACTTT | CASSEAPFLGGGSPLHF
NA | 14 | TRBJ1-1 | NA | TRBV7-9 | TGTGCCAGCAGCATTATGGGCATGAACACTGAAGCTTTCTTT | CASSIMGMNTEAFF
NA | 14 | TRBJ2-5 | NA | TRBV27 | TGTGCCAGCAGTTTAGGGACTGCGGGGGAGACCCAGTACTTC | CASSLGTAGETQYF
NA | 11 | TRBJ2-3 | NA | TRBV6-5 | TGTGCCAGCAGGACCACAGATACGCAGTATTTT | CASRTTDTQYF
TRBD1 | 17 | TRBJ1-1 | NA | TRBV5-4 | TGTGCCAGCAGCTCTGAGACAGGGTGGTCGATGAACACTGAAGCTTTCTTT | CASSSETGWSMNTEAFF
NA | 13 | TRBJ1-1 | NA | TRBV7-2 | TGTGCCAGCAGCTTAAACTCGCCCACTGAAGCTTTCTTT | CASSLNSPTEAFF
NA | 15 | TRBJ2-1 | once | TRBV5-1 | TGCGCCAGCAGCTTGGAGTCCCCCGACCTCAATGAGCAGTTCTTC | CASSLESPDLNEQFF
NA | 13 | TRBJ1-1 | NA | TRBV4-2 | TGTGCCAGCAGCCCCCGAAGTAACACTGAAGCTTTCTTT | CASSPRSNTEAFF
NA | 16 | TRBJ2-7 | NA | TRBV6-6 | TGTGCCAGCAGTTACTCCAGCCAGCGAGAGGAGTACGAGCAGTACTTC | CASSYSSQREEYEQYF
TRBD2 | 11 | TRBJ2-1 | NA | TRBV7-3 | TGTGCCAGCAGCTTTAGCGGGAGGAAGTTCTTC | CASSFSGRKFF
NA | 11 | TRBJ1-4 | NA | TRBV29-1 | TGCAGCGTTGGAAGGAATGAAAAACTGTTTTTT | CSVGRNEKLFF
TRBD1 | 13 | TRBJ1-2 | once | TRBV9 | TGTGCCAGCAGCGTAAATGAGGGGGCGGGCTACACCTTC | CASSVNEGAGYTF
NA | 14 | TRBJ2-1 | NA | TRBV19 | TGTGCCAGTAGTATAGCGACCCCGGACAATGAGCAGTTCTTC | CASSIATPDNEQFF
NA | 14 | TRBJ2-1 | NA | TRBV28 | TGTGCCAGCAGACCGGGACTCGGGTTCGGTGAGCAGTTCTTC | CASRPGLGFGEQFF
TRBD1 | 19 | TRBJ1-5 | NA | TRBV18 | TGTGCCAGCTCACTTACTGGGACAGGGGGGGTTCGAGCGGATCAGCCCCAGCATTTT | CASSLTGTGGVRADQPQHF
NA | 13 | TRBJ1-1 | NA | TRBV20-1 | TGCAGTGCTAGTTTTTCGGGGCTCACTGAAGCTTTCTTT | CSASFSGLTEAFF
TRBD1 | 14 | TRBJ2-7 | NA | TRBV28 | TGTGCCAGCAGTTCTCTGACAGGGATCAACGAGCAGTACTTC | CASSSLTGINEQYF
NA | 12 | TRBJ2-7 | NA | TRBV19 | TGTGCCAGTAGCGCCTTCTCCTACGAGCAGTACTTC | CASSAFSYEQYF